The clone carrying this T cell receptor (beta chain) turned up a few times. Its antigen is not known. This specimen belongs to a study of post-analysis software for immune sequencing data. Overall study context: The cohort encompassed relapsing-remitting, secondary progressive and progressive-relapsing multiple sclerosis disease courses.

Study outcomes and limitations: Batch-mates among the samples co-clustered strongly by F measure. Normalized Chao1 diversity was significantly reduced in patients versus controls.

The authors incorporated unique molecular identifiers into the TCR beta cDNA libraries. Once about 0.85 to 10 million T cells were used, roughly 0.5 million cDNA molecules resulted. MiXCR was run by TCRdb on the PCR reads, yielding one entry per CDR3 protein. The sample holds 550,000 to 700,000 distinct CDR3 sequences, roughly 40% seen once. The TCR sequence derives from a girl between 5 and 17 years old with multiple sclerosis. Sequencing was done on a sample of blood.

The CDR3 DNA follows: TGCAGCGTCGAACTTAGCGCCTACAATGAGCAGTTCTTC. It translates to CSVELSAYNEQFF. The genes are TRBV29-1 and TRBJ2-1; D perhaps matches TRBD2 (5 bases). V was trimmed by 6 bases and J by 2 bases, leaving 11 bases between them. This CDR3 is 13 amino acids long. CDR1 is SQVTM and CDR2 is ANQGSEA in the germline V gene.